A single sample gave rise to the 8 T cell receptor beta chains below, sequenced in a study of graft-versus-host responses after intestinal transplantation. The repertoire was sequenced with immunoSEQ multiplex PCR; TCRdb's copy has only in-frame clones and lacks some. The sample shows roughly 92,000 clones, under 90% of them seen only once. No cognate antigen is known for these TCRs. The material sequenced was unstimulated CD4+ T cells sorted from spleen or lymph node cells, taken before intestinal transplant. The receptors derive from a human donor who received an intestinal transplant.

CDR3 DNA: TGTGCCAGCAAGCCCGTGGGGGCTGGGACTGAAGCTTTCTTT. It specifies CASKPVGAGTEAFF. V usage is TRBV9 and J usage is TRBJ1-1, with a possible D match to TRBD1 (6 bases). V was clipped by 6 bases and J by 5 bases, with 17 bases between them. The germline V gene has CDR1 SGDLS and CDR2 YYNGEE. This CDR3 comprises 14 residues.

This clone was seen a few times. The CDR3 DNA follows: TGTGCCAGCAGCCCCGACAGGGTGGGATCACCCCTCCACTTT. It translates to CASSPDRVGSPLHF. The rearrangement joins TRBV7-8 to TRBJ1-6, with 7 bases aligning to TRBD1. V lost 5 bases and J lost 10; bases outside the gene matches: 8. The CDR3 length is 14 residues. CDR1 and CDR2 from the germline V gene are SGHVS and FQNEAQ.

The chain joins TRBV19 to TRBJ2-5; 12 bases map to TRBD2. J gave up 5 bases and V 7 bases, and 11 bases lay outside the gene matches. The CDR3 spans 16 residues. Germline lookup yields CDR1 LNHDA and CDR2 SQIVND (reference sequence). CDR3 sequence: CASTLSSGGVKETQYF. DNA for the CDR3: TGTGCCAGTACTCTCTCTAGCGGGGGGGTCAAGGAGACCCAGTACTTC.

The table lists this clone with a count of one. The chain has TRBV6-1 and TRBJ2-5; TRBD2 matches at 7 bases. The CDR3 extends over 12 amino acids. Germline V lookup: CDR1 MNHNS, CDR2 SASEGT. The V gene end was trimmed by 10 bases and the J gene end by 5 bases; junction bases not matched to a gene: 7. This chain's CDR3 is CATRRGGETQYF. The CDR3, as DNA: TGTGCCACACGAAGGGGAGGGGAGACCCAGTACTTC.

This clone was counted once. This chain uses TRBV25-1 with TRBJ1-1; D not certain. The CDR3 sequence is 16 residues long. Trimming took 7 bases from V and 4 from J, leaving 22 bases between them. CDR1 is MGHDK, CDR2 SYGVNS, per germline. The CDR3 loop is CASTVFGGSGGTEAFF. DNA for the CDR3: TGTGCCAGCACCGTTTTCGGAGGGTCCGGTGGCACTGAAGCTTTCTTT.

CDR3 in amino acids: CASKPSGQAGGYTF. For the CDR3, the DNA is TGCGCCAGCAAACCATCGGGACAAGCTGGTGGCTACACCTTC. The chain recombines TRBV5-1 with TRBJ1-2; D is perhaps TRBD1 (6 bases). Germline-derived CDR1 and CDR2 are SGHRS and YFSETQ. The ends were cut back, 6 bases at V and 7 bases at J, with 19 bases in the middle. The CDR3 is 14 amino acids.

J is TRBJ1-2 and V is TRBV4-2; the D gene is possibly TRBD1 (6 bases). The CDR3 contains 16 residues. The V gene lost 3 bases and the J gene lost 7 bases, with 21 bases spanning the gap. Germline loops: CDR1 LGHNA, CDR2 YNFKEQ. The CDR3 DNA reads TGTGCCAGCAGCCAGACCCAGTGGGCGGGGGGCGGTGGCTACACCTTC. Protein sequence: CASSQTQWAGGGGYTF.

This chain joins TRBV6-1 and TRBJ1-5; possible D gene TRBD1, 6 bases. In germline, CDR1 is MNHNS, CDR2 SASEGT. V was cut by 7 bases and J by 1 base, with 14 bases left in between. CDR3 length: 15 residues. The chain's CDR3 is CASTNQGRSNQPQHF. The CDR3 nucleotides read TGTGCCAGCACCAATCAGGGGCGGAGCAATCAGCCCCAGCATTTT.